This TCR beta chain was found in a study of shared clonotypes between healthy human individuals. Across the whole study: The study drew on two women and three men aged 18 to 49 as donors.

Running of the assay took place at deep level. Produced via immunoSEQ multiplex PCR; TCRdb's table is partial and in-frame only. The table includes 2 million to 2.5 million clones, 93% detected once. General study results and limits: Some clonotypes were shared by all four sorted-subset donors, while others were not shared. The non-shared ones had lower generation probabilities than the shared ones.

The V segment lost 6 bases and the J segment 3 bases; nucleotides outside the gene matches: 7. The CDR3 consists of 14 residues. CDR1 MNHNS and CDR2 SASEGT come from the germline V gene. In regard to this clone: Antigen unknown.

Into CD45RA+ naive and CD45RA-negative memory subsets, the CD4+ cells were split. This sequence joins TRBV6-1 and TRBJ2-7, with TRBD1 matching 8 bases. Material: naive CD4+ T cells from PBMCs. Stated subset: CD45RA+ positively selected. The TCR sequence derives from a man between 18 and 35 years old in good health. Some clones in this sample may be carry-over from other donors' samples. The CDR3 here is CASRKGTGDYEQYF. As DNA, the CDR3 is TGTGCCAGCAGAAAGGGGACAGGAGACTACGAGCAGTACTTC.